This TCR beta chain appears in the sequencing data of a study of cytomegalovirus exposure and HLA in healthy donors. From germline, CDR1 is SNHLY and CDR2 FYNNEI. This CDR3 contains 13 residues. The junction had 4 bases not matched to a gene; V was cut back by 6 bases and J by 8 bases. PCR employed 60 Vbeta and 13 Jbeta primers. Profiled with immunoSEQ multiplex PCR; TCRdb holds only in-frame clones, not every one. Of approximately 100,000 clones listed, 79% are singletons. At sampling all donors were nominally healthy, likely with unrecorded immune exposures. Findings of the study overall: Listed as cytomegalovirus-associated were about 160 TCR beta chains. A likely sequencing artifact accounted for one observed cluster of highly shared sequence variants. Researchers reported in a later analysis that common viral pathogens appeared linked to several top clusters.

A remark on this clone: Its antigen is still unknown.

The specimen sequenced was PBMCs. The chain recombines TRBV2 with TRBJ1-4, with TRBD1 identical over 9 bases. The sequence was collected from a woman in her 40s in good health and CMV-seronegative. The CDR3 is CASSRDRDEKLFF. DNA of the CDR3: TGTGCCAGCAGCCGGGACAGGGACGAAAAACTGTTTTTT.